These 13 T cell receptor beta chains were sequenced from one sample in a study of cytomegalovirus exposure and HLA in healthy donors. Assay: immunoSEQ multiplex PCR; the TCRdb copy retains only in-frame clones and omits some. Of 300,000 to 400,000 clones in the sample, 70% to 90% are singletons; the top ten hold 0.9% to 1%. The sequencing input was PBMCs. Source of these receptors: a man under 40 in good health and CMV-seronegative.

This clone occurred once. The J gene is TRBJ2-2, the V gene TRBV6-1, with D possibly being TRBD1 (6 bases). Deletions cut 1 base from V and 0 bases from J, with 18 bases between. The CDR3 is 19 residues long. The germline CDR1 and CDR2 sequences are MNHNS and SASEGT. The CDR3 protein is CASSEGYPGHFANTGELFF. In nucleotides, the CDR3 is TGTGCCAGCAGTGAAGGGTACCCGGGACACTTCGCGAACACCGGGGAGCTGTTTTTT.

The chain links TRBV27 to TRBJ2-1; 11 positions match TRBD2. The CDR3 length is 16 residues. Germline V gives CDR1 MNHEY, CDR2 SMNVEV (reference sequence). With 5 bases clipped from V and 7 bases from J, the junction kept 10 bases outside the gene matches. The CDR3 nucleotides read TGTGCCAGCAGTCGAAAGTATAGCGGGGGGGAAAATGAGCAGTTCTTC. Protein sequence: CASSRKYSGGENEQFF.

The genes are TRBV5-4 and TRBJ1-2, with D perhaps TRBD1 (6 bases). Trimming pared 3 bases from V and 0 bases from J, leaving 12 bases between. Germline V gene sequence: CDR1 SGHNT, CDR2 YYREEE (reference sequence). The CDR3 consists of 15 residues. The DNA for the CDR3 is TGTGCCAGCAGCTCTCTGGGACAAGCTAACTATGGCTACACCTTC. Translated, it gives CASSSLGQANYGYTF.

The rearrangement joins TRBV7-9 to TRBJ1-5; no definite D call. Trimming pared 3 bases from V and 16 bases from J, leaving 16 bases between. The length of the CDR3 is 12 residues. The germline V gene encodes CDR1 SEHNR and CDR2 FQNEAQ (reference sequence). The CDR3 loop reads CASSFGSGLFHF. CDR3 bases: TGTGCCAGCAGCTTTGGCTCCGGACTCTTCCATTTT.

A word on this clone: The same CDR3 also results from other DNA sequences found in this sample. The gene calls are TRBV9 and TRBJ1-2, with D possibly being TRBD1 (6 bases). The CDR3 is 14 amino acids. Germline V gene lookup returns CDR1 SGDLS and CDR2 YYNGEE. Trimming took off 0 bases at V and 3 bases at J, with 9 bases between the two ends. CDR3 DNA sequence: TGTGCCAGCAGCGTAGGAGGGGGGGACTATGGCTACACCTTC. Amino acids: CASSVGGGDYGYTF. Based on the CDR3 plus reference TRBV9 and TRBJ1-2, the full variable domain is DSGVTQTPKHLITATGQRVTLRCSPRSGDLSVYWYQQSLDQGLQFLIQYYNGEERAKGNILERFSAQQFPDLHSELNLSSLELGDSALYFCASSVGGGDYGYTFGSGTRLTVV.

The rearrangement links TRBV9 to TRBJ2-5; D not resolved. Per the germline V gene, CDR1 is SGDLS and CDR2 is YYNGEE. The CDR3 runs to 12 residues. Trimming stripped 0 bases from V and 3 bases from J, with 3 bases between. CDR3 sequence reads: CASSVAEETQYF. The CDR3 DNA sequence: TGTGCCAGCAGCGTAGCGGAAGAGACCCAGTACTTC.

CDR3 in DNA: TGTGCCAGTAGTATCACGGGACAGGGGGCGCGGCAGTACTTC. It codes for CASSITGQGARQYF. This chain connects TRBV19 to TRBJ2-7; TRBD1 matches 12 bases. Germline V CDR1 and CDR2: LNHDA, SQIVND (reference sequence). CDR3 length: 14 residues. Unmatched junction bases numbered 6, after V lost 3 bases and J lost 9 bases.

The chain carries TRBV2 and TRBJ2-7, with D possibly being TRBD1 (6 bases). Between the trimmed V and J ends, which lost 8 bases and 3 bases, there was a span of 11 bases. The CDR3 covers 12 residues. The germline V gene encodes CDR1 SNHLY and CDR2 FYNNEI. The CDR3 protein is CASEDSLYEQYF. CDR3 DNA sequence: TGTGCCAGCGAGGACAGCCTCTACGAGCAGTACTTC.

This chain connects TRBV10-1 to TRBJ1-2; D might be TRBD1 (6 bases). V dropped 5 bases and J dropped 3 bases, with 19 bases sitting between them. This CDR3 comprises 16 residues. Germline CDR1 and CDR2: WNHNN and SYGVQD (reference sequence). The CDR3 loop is CASSSRDRPLHYGYTF. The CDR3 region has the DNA TGCGCCAGCAGTTCCAGAGACAGGCCCCTCCACTATGGCTACACCTTC.

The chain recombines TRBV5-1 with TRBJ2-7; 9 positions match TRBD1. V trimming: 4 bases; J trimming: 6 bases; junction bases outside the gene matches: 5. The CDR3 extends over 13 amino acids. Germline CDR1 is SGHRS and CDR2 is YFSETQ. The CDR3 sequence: CASSVGQGAEQYF. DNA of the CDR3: TGCGCCAGCAGCGTGGGACAGGGTGCCGAGCAGTACTTC.

CDR3 sequence reads: CASSFRQSPLGLNTEAFF. The CDR3 nucleotides read TGTGCCAGCAGTTTCAGGCAGTCACCCTTAGGCTTGAACACTGAAGCTTTCTTT. V and J are TRBV27 and TRBJ1-1, with D unresolved. Germline V CDR1 and CDR2: MNHEY, SMNVEV (reference sequence). Trimming stripped 3 bases from V and 0 bases from J, with 20 bases between. This CDR3 is built from 18 residues.

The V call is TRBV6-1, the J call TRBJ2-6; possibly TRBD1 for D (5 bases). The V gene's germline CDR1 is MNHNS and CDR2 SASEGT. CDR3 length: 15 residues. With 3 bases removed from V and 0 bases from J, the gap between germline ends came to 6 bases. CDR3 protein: CASSDQGSGANVLTF. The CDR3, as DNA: TGTGCCAGCAGTGATCAGGGCTCTGGGGCCAACGTCCTGACTTTC.

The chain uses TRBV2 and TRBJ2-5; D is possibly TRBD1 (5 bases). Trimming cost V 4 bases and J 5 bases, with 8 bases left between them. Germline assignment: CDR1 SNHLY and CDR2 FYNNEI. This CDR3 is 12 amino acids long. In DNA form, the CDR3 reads TGTGCCAGCAGTGGGACATTGGAGACCCAGTACTTC. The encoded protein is CASSGTLETQYF.